This T cell receptor (beta chain) was captured in a study of T cell responses to AZD1222 COVID-19 vaccine. V was clipped by 3 bases and J by 3 bases; unmatched bases: 2. The CDR3 contains 13 residues. Looked up from germline, CDR1 is SGHDT and CDR2 is YYEEEE. Method: immunoSEQ multiplex PCR; TCRdb's copy keeps in-frame clones and lacks some. The sample holds approximately 150,000 clones, 88% seen once. This receptor was obtained from an adult who received the MenACWY meningococcal vaccine as a control. The specimen was peripheral blood, collected 28 days after the second dose of the MenACWY control vaccine. V gene TRBV5-6 combines with J gene TRBJ1-2, with 7 bases identical to TRBD1. As DNA, the CDR3 is TGTGCCAGCAGCTCCAGGGGGGACTATGGCTACACCTTC. Translating it yields CASSSRGDYGYTF. Full variable domain (missing parts from reference TRBV5-6 and TRBJ1-2): DAGVTQSPTHLIKTRGQQVTLRCSPKSGHDTVSWYQQALGQGPQFIFQYYEEEERQRGNFPDRFSGHQFPNYSSELNVNALLLGDSALYLCASSSRGDYGYTFGSGTRLTVV.